The entry below gives a single T cell receptor (beta chain) sequence along with its context. A few counts support this clonotype. The antigen it recognizes is unknown. It has no much larger one-base neighbor in the sample; base qualities were not kept. The sample originates from a study of T cells in Graves' hyperthyroidism and ophthalmopathy (dated by TCRdb to 2018 to 2020). Regarding the study in general: Peripheral blood samples were taken at initial diagnosis, before any treatment was given. To identify distinguishing TCR V-J signatures, a discovery cohort of some 99 patients was used, comprising 43 with Graves' ophthalmopathy and approximately 57 with stable Graves' hyperthyroidism. Prospective prediction of ophthalmopathy was tested in an independent validation cohort of 18 hyperthyroidism patients and around 16 patients who later progressed to ophthalmopathy. For training and testing, the approximately 92 patients in the discovery cohort were randomly divided in a 7:3 ratio. In addition, the study compared T-cell repertoires in thyroid tissue and in blood from several Graves' hyperthyroidism patients. After blood sampling, hyperthyroidism patients were treated with methimazole at a starting dose of 30 mg daily, and ophthalmopathy patients were treated with high-dose intravenous methylprednisolone. The paper describes TCR Vbeta CDR3 sequencing of 120 to 150 peripheral blood samples, made up of some 40 ophthalmopathy patients, approximately 76 hyperthyroidism patients and 17 progressor patients.

Graves' hyperthyroidism was defined as stable when no progression to ophthalmopathy occurred over 18 months of follow-up. Hyperthyroidism patients were aged 18 to 65 years and newly diagnosed, with disease duration of less than 2 months. Exclusion was applied to patients with uncontrolled infections, other autoimmune diseases, pregnancy or lactation. Diagnoses relied on clinical symptoms, serum thyroxine and TRAb, thyroid ultrasound and orbital computed tomography. PBMCs were isolated from about 9 ml of fresh peripheral blood by Ficoll-Paque density gradient centrifugation. Trizol reagent was used to extract total RNA, and RNA quality was then checked on an Agilent 2100 Bioanalyzer. TCR beta CDR3 regions were amplified from RNA transcripts. A first-round RT-PCR of the TCR CDR3 used the HTBI primer set with the Qiagen OneStep RT-PCR kit. Libraries were constructed in a second round of multiplex PCR, after which size selection and purification were carried out. Libraries were sequenced paired-end with 100 bp reads on an Illumina HiSeq2000. Turning to the authors' computational methods: SOAPnuke was used to process the raw data, with reads discarded if the reads contained adapters or uncalled bases, had a mean Phred below 15, or lacked an exact constant-primer or identifier match. High-quality paired reads were merged using COPE v1.2.5, and each unique nucleotide sequence was defined as a clonotype. MiTCR v1.1 was used to align the clonotypes against IMGT TRBV, TRBD and TRBJ reference segments. The analysis was restricted to V-J combinations with a frequency above 0.0001, which together covered approximately 99% of the repertoires. A TCS score was defined as the ratio of F50 (clonal expansion) to E x V (chaos), with BLOSUM62-based TCRdist applied between CDR3 peptides within each V-J. Welch's t-statistics and random forest reduced just over 500 V-J features to 10 to 15, which were used in a naive Bayes classifier (R e1071). TCRdb reanalyzed the raw reads on its own, using fastp at Q25 for trimming and MiXCR for clone calling, and kept in-frame beta chains. Each entry merges the rows of one CDR3 protein and shows their most common DNA and genes. For this entry, the V and J calls and clone size follow TCRdb and not the study's own pipeline. The sample table shows 300,000 to 400,000 distinct CDR3 sequences, and roughly 21% are seen once. Around half of the sample comes from the top ten.

The germline V gene encodes CDR1 MNHEY and CDR2 SMNVEV (reference sequence). CDR3 length: 12 amino acids, cysteine to phenylalanine. Only the CDR3 portion is preserved as DNA: 36 bases, with reading frame beginning at the first base. Relative to germline, V is 2 bases shorter and J is 12 bases shorter, with 13 bases between their ends. Study-wide findings and limitations: No statistical method was used to fix the sample size in advance, and group allocation was not hidden from the investigators. A model built on a 13 V-J signature distinguished ophthalmopathy from stable hyperthyroidism, reaching roughly 88% sensitivity and around 81% specificity in cross-validation and 80%/75% in testing. In validation, progression to ophthalmopathy was predicted by the model with almost 71% sensitivity and roughly 76% specificity, a median of around 5.9 months before onset. Most expanded thyroid clonotypes (frequency above 0.001) were also detected in blood, suggesting blood repertoires may reflect thyroid immune responses.

The sample comprised blood. The V gene is TRBV27 and the J gene is TRBJ1-1; there is no confident call for the D gene. This sequence originates from a woman aged 45-59 years with Graves' hyperthyroidism. The CDR3 amino acid sequence is: CASSLRGRRTFF. The DNA sequence is as follows: TGTGCCAGCAGTTTAAGAGGGCGTCGGACTTTCTTT.